The clone carrying this T cell receptor beta chain was counted a few times. Its cognate antigen is unknown. With template switching, a universal primer site was added, and the cDNA carried unique molecular identifiers. TCRdb ran MiXCR on the 5' RACE reads and lists one entry per CDR3 protein. This sample has 420,000 or so distinct CDR3 sequences, with less than 20% found just once. This entry belongs to a study of identical twins. The CDR3 runs to 13 residues. V was pared by 1 base and J by 9 bases, with 5 bases of the junction left unmatched. CDR1 LNHNV and CDR2 YYDKDF come from the germline V gene (reference sequence). Broader study findings: Out-of-frame alpha sequences shared by twins were enriched for low generation probability.

This clonotype originated in a man in his fifties in good health. Sequencing input: naive T cells sorted from blood. The chain uses TRBV15 and TRBJ2-7, with 8 bases lining up with TRBD1. The CDR3 DNA follows: TGTGCCACCAGCAGAGCACCCGGGACAGGGCAGTACTTC. This gives the protein CATSRAPGTGQYF.